Shown below are 8 T cell receptor beta chains from a single sample sequenced in a study of blood T cell repertoires in COVID-19. Libraries were prepared by immunoSEQ multiplex PCR; TCRdb keeps only in-frame clonotypes and omits some of them. Here the sample spans 220,000 or so clones, around 86% being singletons. Specimen: peripheral blood. Receptors originate from a woman between 50 and 59 years old with COVID-19, enrolled during active disease.

The chain joins TRBV18 to TRBJ1-6, with D perhaps TRBD1 (5 bases). CDR3 length: 17 residues. V lost 1 base and J 10 bases, leaving 20 bases between the germline ends. Germline CDR1 KGHSH, CDR2 LQKENI. Written as DNA, the CDR3 is TGTGCCAGCTCACCACAAATGGGTGGCAGGGTGTACTCACCCCTCCACTTT. This codes for CASSPQMGGRVYSPLHF.

This chain uses TRBV19 with TRBJ2-2, with 7 bases matching TRBD1. Germline values: CDR1 LNHDA, CDR2 SQIVND (reference sequence). The CDR3 has 14 residues. Trimming took 6 bases from V and 6 from J; bases not matched to a gene: 7. Here the CDR3 reads CASRKDRVPGELFF. In DNA form, the CDR3 reads TGTGCCAGTAGGAAAGACAGGGTCCCCGGGGAGCTGTTTTTT.

The CDR3 coding sequence is TGTGCCAGTAGCCGCCGACTAGCGGGGGACTCGGAGACCCAGTACTTC. As protein: CASSRRLAGDSETQYF. The chain couples TRBV19 to TRBJ2-5; 12 bases match TRBD2. The junction had 10 bases not matched to a gene; V was cut back by 6 bases and J by 5 bases. The CDR3 runs 16 residues. The germline gives CDR1 LNHDA, CDR2 SQIVND (reference sequence).

This chain joins TRBV14 and TRBJ2-1; possibly TRBD1 for D (5 bases). This CDR3 has 16 residues. CDR1 and CDR2 from the germline V gene are SGHDN and FVKESK. Trimming shortened V by 0 bases and J by 1 base, and 10 bases separated the two germline ends. The CDR3 reads CASSQDWGISYNEQFF. In DNA form, the CDR3 reads TGTGCCAGCAGCCAAGATTGGGGCATATCCTACAATGAGCAGTTCTTC. The full variable domain, with the rest looked up from reference TRBV14 and TRBJ2-1, is EAGVTQFPSHSVIEKGQTVTLRCDPISGHDNLYWYRRVMGKEIKFLLHFVKESKQDESGMPNNRFLAERTGGTYSTLKVQPAELEDSGVYFCASSQDWGISYNEQFFGPGTRLTVL.

The rearrangement uses TRBV7-9 and TRBJ2-7; D remains unclear. Trimming shortened V by 1 base and J by 5 bases, and 12 bases separated the two germline ends. Germline V gene lookup returns CDR1 SEHNR and CDR2 FQNEAQ (reference sequence). The CDR3 has 14 residues. CDR3 DNA: TGTGCCAGCAGCTTAGAGTTAACAGATAACGAGCAGTACTTC. Protein: CASSLELTDNEQYF.

This chain links TRBV6-6 with TRBJ2-7, with 7 bases aligning to TRBD1. The junction had 9 bases not matched to a gene; V was cut back by 9 bases and J by 4 bases. The CDR3 totals 13 residues. In germline, CDR1 is MNHNY, CDR2 SVGAGI (reference sequence). The chain's CDR3 is CASAGTDTYEQYF. DNA for the CDR3: TGTGCCAGTGCCGGGACAGATACTTACGAGCAGTACTTC.

CDR3 residues: CASGRASGGETQYF. DNA of the CDR3: TGTGCCAGCGGAAGGGCTAGCGGGGGAGAGACCCAGTACTTC. The chain uses TRBV6-5 and TRBJ2-5; 10 positions agree with TRBD2. With V trimmed by 8 bases and J by 4 bases, 7 bases remained unmatched. From germline, CDR1 is MNHEY and CDR2 SVGAGI. This CDR3 contains 14 residues.

A word on this clone: A read error may be the cause here, since a much bigger clone is one base away. The chain recombines TRBV7-3 with TRBJ2-3; 7 bases line up with TRBD2. Trimming removed 2 bases from V and 4 bases from J; junction bases left unmatched: 0. Germline lookup yields CDR1 SGHTA and CDR2 FQGTGA. The CDR3 contains 13 residues. The CDR3 loop is CASSLGGADTQYF. The CDR3 DNA reads as TGTGCCAGCAGCTTAGGGGGGGCAGATACGCAGTATTTT.